The 22 T cell receptor beta chains reported below all come from one sample, sequenced in a study of cytomegalovirus exposure and HLA in healthy donors. A multiplex PCR was run with 60 Vbeta primers and 13 Jbeta primers. Assay: immunoSEQ multiplex PCR; the TCRdb copy retains only in-frame clones and omits some. The sample consists of about 150,000 clones, roughly 79% of them appearing once. The sequenced sample consisted of PBMCs. The receptors derive from a man younger than 35 in good health and CMV-seronegative.

CDR3 DNA sequence: TGTGCCAGCAGAGATATCGCCAGGGGGGACACTGAAGCTTTCTTT. Amino acids: CASRDIARGDTEAFF. This chain links TRBV28 with TRBJ1-1, with 7 positions matching TRBD1. Germline CDR1 and CDR2: MDHEN and SYDVKM. Trimming at V came to 6 bases and at J to 3 bases, leaving 10 bases not matched to a gene. The CDR3 sequence is 15 residues long.

This chain connects TRBV5-6 to TRBJ2-7; unclear D gene. V shed 6 bases and J shed 4 bases, with 17 bases lying between them. From germline, CDR1 is SGHDT and CDR2 YYEEEE. The CDR3 has 14 residues. The CDR3 nucleotides are TGTGCCAGCACCCTTTTGGAGCCCGGGTACGAGCAGTACGTC. Translated, it gives CASTLLEPGYEQYV.

The CDR3 reads CASRSRGGYEQYV. The CDR3 DNA is TGTGCCAGCAGATCCAGGGGAGGGTACGAGCAGTACGTC. J is TRBJ2-7 and V is TRBV6-5; a possible D gene is TRBD2 (7 bases). The ends were cut back, 6 bases at V and 4 bases at J, with 13 bases in the middle. The CDR3 extends over 13 amino acids. Germline CDR1 and CDR2: MNHEY and SVGAGI.

The chain joins TRBV5-1 to TRBJ1-2, with D tentatively TRBD1 (6 bases). The CDR3 is 18 amino acids. V was pared by 4 bases and J by 8 bases, with 30 bases between. Germline V CDR1 and CDR2: SGHRS, YFSETQ. The CDR3 sequence is CASSVQMGAAQGSEGYTF. In DNA form, the CDR3 reads TGCGCCAGCAGCGTCCAGATGGGGGCAGCCCAAGGTAGCGAGGGCTACACCTTC.

V and J are TRBV2 and TRBJ2-7; unclear D gene. The CDR3 runs 13 residues. Deletions cut 5 bases from V and 3 bases from J, with 11 bases between. CDR1 and CDR2 (germline): SNHLY, FYNNEI. The CDR3 DNA reads as TGTGCCAGCAGTCAGATGCATGACTACGAGCAGTACTTC. Translating it yields CASSQMHDYEQYF. The full variable domain, with the rest looked up from reference TRBV2 and TRBJ2-7, is EPEVTQTPSHQVTQMGQEVILRCVPISNHLYFYWYRQILGQKVEFLVSFYNNEISEKSEIFDDQFSVERPDGSNFTLKIRSTKLEDSAMYFCASSQMHDYEQYFGPGTRLTVT.

The gene calls are TRBV28 and TRBJ1-2, with a weak D call TRBD1 (5 bases). This CDR3 contains 12 residues. Germline CDR1 and CDR2: MDHEN and SYDVKM. For the CDR3, the DNA is TGTGTTGGACAAGGGAAAGGAAGTGGCTACACCTTC. Translation gives CVGQGKGSGYTF.

This clone was picked up one time. V usage is TRBV19 and J usage is TRBJ1-5; D not certain. This CDR3 region has 13 residues. V was shortened by 1 base and J by 9 bases, with 10 bases between the two germline ends. Per germline, CDR1 LNHDA and CDR2 SQIVND (reference sequence). The CDR3 reads CASSIVGARPQHF. CDR3 nucleotides: TGTGCCAGTAGTATAGTCGGAGCTAGGCCCCAGCATTTT.

The chain has TRBV28 and TRBJ2-7; a weak D match, TRBD1 (5 bases). The CDR3 spans 16 residues. CDR1 and CDR2 (germline): MDHEN, SYDVKM. V was clipped by 3 bases and J by 4 bases, with 19 bases between them. CDR3 loop: CASSLGGSQGEYEQYV. CDR3 bases: TGTGCCAGCAGTTTGGGTGGATCTCAGGGCGAGTACGAGCAGTACGTC.

This clone has only a few counts. The J gene is TRBJ1-1, the V gene TRBV5-1; maybe TRBD1 (5 bases). V was cut by 4 bases and J by 1 base, with 20 bases left in between. The germline V gene encodes CDR1 SGHRS and CDR2 YFSETQ. The length of the CDR3 is 17 residues. CDR3 sequence reads: CASSPRPAGTQNTEAFF. CDR3 nucleotide sequence: TGCGCCAGCAGCCCAAGGCCAGCCGGGACTCAGAACACTGAAGCTTTCTTT. Full variable domain (outside the CDR3, taken from reference TRBV5-1 and TRBJ1-1): KAGVTQTPRYLIKTRGQQVTLSCSPISGHRSVSWYQQTPGQGLQFLFEYFSETQRNKGNFPGRFSGRQFSNSRSEMNVSTLELGDSALYLCASSPRPAGTQNTEAFFGQGTRLTVV.

V and J are TRBV6-5 and TRBJ1-6, with 8 bases identical to TRBD1. Unmatched junction bases numbered 4, after V lost 5 bases and J lost 4 bases. Germline loops: CDR1 MNHEY, CDR2 SVGAGI. The CDR3 is 15 amino acids. CDR3 coding DNA: TGTGCCAGCAGTCAGAACAGGGGGTATAATTCACCCCTCCACTTT. It is translated as CASSQNRGYNSPLHF.

The chain joins TRBV28 to TRBJ2-5, with TRBD2 matching 11 bases. The V segment lost 5 bases and the J segment 5 bases; nucleotides outside the gene matches: 13. Germline CDR1 is MDHEN and CDR2 is SYDVKM. The CDR3 has 17 amino acids. CDR3 loop: CASSPVTSGGYRETQYF. The CDR3 coding sequence is TGTGCCAGCAGTCCCGTTACTAGCGGGGGTTATAGGGAGACCCAGTACTTC.

This chain connects TRBV18 to TRBJ1-5; 7 bases line up with TRBD1. Germline assignment: CDR1 KGHSH and CDR2 LQKENI. CDR3 length: 14 residues. V lost 3 bases, J lost 4 bases, and 3 bases stayed unmatched. The DNA of the CDR3 is TGTGCCAGCTCACCGGGGACAGTTAATCAGCCCCAGCATTTT. Translating gives CASSPGTVNQPQHF.

The chain employs TRBV4-1 and TRBJ1-1, with D perhaps matching TRBD1 (5 bases). V was shortened by 6 bases and J by 1 base, with 15 bases between the two germline ends. The CDR3 contains 15 residues. CDR1 and CDR2 from the germline V gene are MGHRA and YSYEKL. The CDR3 nucleotides read TGCGCCAGCAGAGGAGGGGATCTGCGGAACACTGAAGCTTTCTTT. Protein: CASRGGDLRNTEAFF.

The V call is TRBV19, the J call TRBJ2-6, with D possibly being TRBD2 (5 bases). The germline V gene has CDR1 LNHDA and CDR2 SQIVND (reference sequence). Trimming took off 7 bases at V and 1 base at J, with 11 bases between the two ends. This CDR3 is 15 amino acids long. The CDR3 protein is CASTLRGSGANVLTF. CDR3 sequence (DNA): TGTGCCAGTACCCTACGCGGGTCTGGGGCCAACGTCCTGACTTTC.

The chain is built from TRBV28 and TRBJ1-2; 9 bases fit TRBD1. J was trimmed by 6 bases and V by 1 base; bases with no gene match: 6. The germline CDR1 and CDR2 sequences are MDHEN and SYDVKM. The CDR3 runs 15 residues. The CDR3 sequence is CASSLSDRGRNGYTF. The DNA for the CDR3 is TGTGCCAGCAGTTTATCGGACAGGGGACGAAATGGCTACACCTTC.

The CDR3 region is CASSLNSGWDYGYTF. The CDR3 nucleotides read TGTGCCAGCAGCTTAAATTCGGGGTGGGACTATGGCTACACCTTC. The rearrangement uses TRBV7-9 and TRBJ1-2; D unresolved. V was trimmed by 2 bases and J by 3 bases, leaving 13 bases between them. Germline V gene sequence: CDR1 SEHNR, CDR2 FQNEAQ (reference sequence). CDR3 length: 15 residues.

The gene calls are TRBV5-6 and TRBJ2-5, with D possibly matching TRBD1 (5 bases). V lost 1 base to trimming and J lost 0 bases, with 13 bases between them. Germline V gives CDR1 SGHDT, CDR2 YYEEEE. The CDR3 is made up of 16 amino acids. DNA of the CDR3: TGTGCCAGCAGCTTGACAGGCGCAACCTACCAAGAGACCCAGTACTTC. Translating gives CASSLTGATYQETQYF.

V is TRBV15 and J is TRBJ1-1; the D gene is possibly TRBD1 (5 bases). The CDR3 spans 15 residues. Germline V CDR1 and CDR2: LNHNV, YYDKDF (reference sequence). V was cut by 0 bases and J by 6 bases, with 14 bases left in between. CDR3 nucleotide sequence: TGTGCCACCAGCAGAGAGGGTGCCAGGGCGGCTGAAGCTTTCTTT. It specifies CATSREGARAAEAFF.

The CDR3 protein is CSGNTNEKLFF. For the CDR3, the DNA is TGCAGCGGTAACACAAATGAAAAACTGTTTTTT. This chain links TRBV29-1 with TRBJ1-4, with D unresolved. Deletions cut 7 bases from V and 5 bases from J, with 8 bases between. The CDR3 runs 11 residues. CDR1 and CDR2 (germline): SQVTM, ANQGSEA.

This clone has just one count. This rearrangement joins TRBV19 to TRBJ1-1, with 9 nucleotides matching TRBD1. CDR1 and CDR2 from the germline V gene are LNHDA and SQIVND (reference sequence). Trimming removed 0 bases from V and 1 base from J; junction bases left unmatched: 6. This CDR3 is built from 17 residues. In DNA form, the CDR3 reads TGTGCCAGTAGTATAGATCGAGAGGGACAGGGGAACACTGAAGCTTTCTTT. Translated, it gives CASSIDREGQGNTEAFF. The variable domain in full, completed from reference TRBV19 and TRBJ1-1, reads DGGITQSPKYLFRKEGQNVTLSCEQNLNHDAMYWYRQDPGQGLRLIYYSQIVNDFQKGDIAEGYSVSREKKESFPLTVTSAQKNPTAFYLCASSIDREGQGNTEAFFGQGTRLTVV.

This clone was seen more than once but under ten times. The chain is built from TRBV9 and TRBJ1-2; the D gene is possibly TRBD1 (6 bases). Deletions cut 0 bases from V and 1 base from J, with 16 bases between. Per the germline V gene, CDR1 is SGDLS and CDR2 is YYNGEE. The CDR3 consists of 17 residues. The CDR3 DNA is TGTGCCAGCAGCGTAGATCCGGACAGCCATTTTAACTATGGCTACACCTTC. Translation gives CASSVDPDSHFNYGYTF.

This chain connects TRBV5-1 to TRBJ2-2; a possible D gene is TRBD1 (6 bases). Germline V gene sequence: CDR1 SGHRS, CDR2 YFSETQ. V gave up 0 bases and J gave up 2 bases, with 14 bases separating them. This CDR3 is 17 amino acids long. CDR3 nucleotides: TGCGCCAGCAGCTTGGCCAGGGGCCAGACCAACACCGGGGAGCTGTTTTTT. This translates into CASSLARGQTNTGELFF.